These T cell receptor beta chains were read from a single sample in a study of cytomegalovirus exposure and HLA in healthy donors. The assay was immunoSEQ multiplex PCR, and TCRdb's table has in-frame clones only and misses some. Among about 150,000 clones listed, around 78% were seen once. The sample comprised PBMCs. Every receptor here comes from a young woman in good health and CMV-seronegative. Each CDR3 is given with its conserved first and last residue. The order of the fields is D gene, V gene, J gene, clone size, CDR3 DNA, CDR3 protein. A D gene is named only where the DNA matches it firmly. Clone size, where shown, is once, few, many, or a class for clones that have expanded.

D: -
V: TRBV13
J: TRBJ1-2
size: few
DNA: TGTGCCAGCAGCTTAGTTCCGGGAGCTCAGCGCGATGGCTACACCTTC
CDR3: CASSLVPGAQRDGYTF

D: -
V: TRBV2
J: TRBJ1-6
size: -
DNA: TGTGCCAGCAGTGAGGGCCTCATCTACTCCTATAATTCACCCCTCCACTTT
CDR3: CASSEGLIYSYNSPLHF

D: -
V: TRBV5-6
J: TRBJ1-5
size: -
DNA: TGTGCCAGCAGCTTGTACACAGGTGCTAATCAGCCCCAGCATTTT
CDR3: CASSLYTGANQPQHF

D: -
V: TRBV19
J: TRBJ2-6
size: few
DNA: TGTGCCAGTAGGCGGCTCTCTGGGGCCAACGTCCTGACTTTC
CDR3: CASRRLSGANVLTF

D: TRBD2
V: TRBV2
J: TRBJ2-1
size: -
DNA: TGTGCCAGCAGTGAATGGCGGGAGATCTACAATGAGCAGTTCTTC
CDR3: CASSEWREIYNEQFF

D: -
V: TRBV2
J: TRBJ1-2
size: few
DNA: TGTGCCAGCCGGGCAGGGGACAATGGCTACACCTTC
CDR3: CASRAGDNGYTF

D: TRBD2
V: TRBV30
J: TRBJ2-4
size: -
DNA: TGTGCCTGGAGAGATAGCGGGAGTAGAAACATTCAGTACTTC
CDR3: CAWRDSGSRNIQYF

D: TRBD1
V: TRBV7-8
J: TRBJ2-1
size: -
DNA: TGTGCCAGCAGCCAAACCAGGGGGTCCTACAATGAGCAGTTCTTC
CDR3: CASSQTRGSYNEQFF

D: -
V: TRBV6-1
J: TRBJ2-1
size: -
DNA: TGTGCCAGCAGTGAAGAAAGCGAGCAGTTCTTC
CDR3: CASSEESEQFF

D: -
V: TRBV5-1
J: TRBJ2-5
size: -
DNA: TGCGCCAGCAGCACGGACAGCCAAGAGACCCAGTACTTC
CDR3: CASSTDSQETQYF

D: -
V: TRBV28
J: TRBJ1-6
size: few
DNA: TGTGCCAGCACTACCCCCGGGGCAGGGGAATATTCACCCCTCCACTTT
CDR3: CASTTPGAGEYSPLHF

D: -
V: TRBV7-2
J: TRBJ1-2
size: few
DNA: TGTGCCAGCAGCTTCTCCGGGGGTACTTCCTCTTATGGCTACACCTTC
CDR3: CASSFSGGTSSYGYTF

D: TRBD1
V: TRBV7-3
J: TRBJ2-2
size: -
DNA: TGTACCAGCAGCTCGGACAGGCTCACCGGGGAGCTGTTTTTT
CDR3: CTSSSDRLTGELFF

D: -
V: TRBV4-1
J: TRBJ1-1
size: medium-sized
DNA: TGCGCCAGCAGCATATCGACAGCTAACACTGAAGCTTTCTTT
CDR3: CASSISTANTEAFF

D: TRBD2
V: TRBV29-1
J: TRBJ2-1
size: once
DNA: TGCAGCGTTCTCGGACTAGCGGGAAACAATGAGCAGTTCTTC
CDR3: CSVLGLAGNNEQFF

D: -
V: TRBV7-2
J: TRBJ1-5
size: -
DNA: TGTGCCAGCAGCTCGACTCATCAGCCCCAGCATTTT
CDR3: CASSSTHQPQHF

D: -
V: TRBV7-8
J: TRBJ1-2
size: -
DNA: TGTGCCAGCAGACCCGGCGGGGACGGGACGGGTGTCTACACCTTC
CDR3: CASRPGGDGTGVYTF

D: TRBD2
V: TRBV7-7
J: TRBJ2-1
size: few
DNA: TGTGCTAGCAGCCTGCGACTAGCGGGGATATACAATGAGCAGTTCTTC
CDR3: CASSLRLAGIYNEQFF

D: TRBD1
V: TRBV9
J: TRBJ1-4
size: -
DNA: TGTGCCAGCAGCGTAGACCCAGGGGGCGAGGTTACTAATGAAAAACTGTTTTTT
CDR3: CASSVDPGGEVTNEKLFF

D: TRBD1
V: TRBV6-5
J: TRBJ1-1
size: -
DNA: TGTGCCAGCAGGCCCCCGACAGGGTTAAACACTGAAGCTTTCTTT
CDR3: CASRPPTGLNTEAFF

D: -
V: TRBV4-1
J: TRBJ1-5
size: -
DNA: TGCGCCAGCAGCCTAGAGAGCGGCGCTATGGGCAATCAGCCCCAGCATTTT
CDR3: CASSLESGAMGNQPQHF

D: -
V: TRBV7-9
J: TRBJ1-1
size: -
DNA: TGTGCCAGCAGCTTATTCGACAGGAACACTGAAGCTTTCTTT
CDR3: CASSLFDRNTEAFF

D: TRBD2
V: TRBV28
J: TRBJ2-2
size: -
DNA: TGTGCCAGCAGTTTATCGGGGAGGGCCACCGGGGAGCTGTTTTTT
CDR3: CASSLSGRATGELFF

D: -
V: TRBV28
J: TRBJ1-4
size: -
DNA: TGTGCCAGCACCAAAGTGGACTATACAACTAATGAAAAACTGTTTTTT
CDR3: CASTKVDYTTNEKLFF

D: -
V: TRBV30
J: TRBJ1-1
size: -
DNA: TGTGCCTGGAGTCTTGACACTGAAGCTTTCTTT
CDR3: CAWSLDTEAFF

D: -
V: TRBV13
J: TRBJ2-2
size: -
DNA: TGTGCCAGCAGCGCGGAGAACACCGGGGAGCTGTTTTTT
CDR3: CASSAENTGELFF

D: TRBD2
V: TRBV7-2
J: TRBJ2-3
size: -
DNA: TGTGCCAGCAGCTTAGACCGGGGGGTAGATACGCAGTATTTT
CDR3: CASSLDRGVDTQYF

D: -
V: TRBV19
J: TRBJ1-4
size: once
DNA: TGTGCCAGTGCCCAGGGACTTAATGAAAAACTGTTTTTT
CDR3: CASAQGLNEKLFF

D: -
V: TRBV5-1
J: TRBJ2-5
size: -
DNA: TGCGCCAGCACCGGGTTTCAAGAGACCCAGTACTTC
CDR3: CASTGFQETQYF

D: -
V: TRBV4-1
J: TRBJ2-5
size: -
DNA: TGCGCCAGCAGCCAAGTCGGGAACCAAGAGACCCAGTACTTC
CDR3: CASSQVGNQETQYF

D: -
V: TRBV28
J: TRBJ1-1
size: -
DNA: TGTGCCAGCATTTACCGGCAGGGCTGGAACACTGAAGCTTTCTTT
CDR3: CASIYRQGWNTEAFF

D: TRBD1
V: TRBV7-2
J: TRBJ1-1
size: -
DNA: TGTGCCAGCGCCGAACAGGGGCGCTACACTGAAGCTTTCTTT
CDR3: CASAEQGRYTEAFF

D: TRBD2
V: TRBV10-2
J: TRBJ2-1
size: -
DNA: TGCGCCAGCAAACTAGCGGGGGAGAATGAGCAGTTCTTC
CDR3: CASKLAGENEQFF

D: TRBD1
V: TRBV6-4
J: TRBJ2-2
size: -
DNA: TGTGCCAGCAGAAGTGACAGGGGAAGCACCGGGGAGCTGTTTTTT
CDR3: CASRSDRGSTGELFF

D: -
V: TRBV2
J: TRBJ1-6
size: -
DNA: TGTGCCAGCAGTGGTGGCTCACCCCTCCACTTT
CDR3: CASSGGSPLHF

D: -
V: TRBV4-1
J: TRBJ2-2
size: few
DNA: TGCGCCAGCAGCCAGACTATCGGCGGGGAGCTGTTTTTT
CDR3: CASSQTIGGELFF

D: TRBD2
V: TRBV7-2
J: TRBJ2-5
size: -
DNA: TGTGCCAGCAGCAGAGCTCGTTTTCTAGCGGGAGAAGAGACCCAGTACTTC
CDR3: CASSRARFLAGEETQYF

D: TRBD1
V: TRBV7-2
J: TRBJ1-3
size: -
DNA: TGTGCCAGCAGCTTAGGGACAGGGAGAAACACCATATATTTT
CDR3: CASSLGTGRNTIYF

D: TRBD1
V: TRBV18
J: TRBJ1-1
size: -
DNA: TGTGCCAGCTCATCTACAGGGGAGGCTGAAGCTTTCTTT
CDR3: CASSSTGEAEAFF

D: -
V: TRBV10-3
J: TRBJ1-4
size: -
DNA: TGTGCCATCAGTGAGTCACAGGGACGGGAAAAACTGTTTTTT
CDR3: CAISESQGREKLFF

D: -
V: TRBV6-5
J: TRBJ2-1
size: -
DNA: TGTGCCAGCAGTTATGGTAACAGTTACAATGAGCAGTTCTTC
CDR3: CASSYGNSYNEQFF

D: -
V: TRBV13
J: TRBJ2-7
size: -
DNA: TGTGCCAGCAGCTCTTACTTCGGTGGCAGGATCATCTACGAGCAGTACTTT
CDR3: CASSSYFGGRIIYEQYF

D: -
V: TRBV2
J: TRBJ2-3
size: few
DNA: TGTGCCAGCAGGGCAGAACGCACAGATACGCAGTATTTT
CDR3: CASRAERTDTQYF

D: TRBD1
V: TRBV19
J: TRBJ1-2
size: -
DNA: TGTGCCAGTAGCCCTTGGACAGGAGCTAACTATGGCTACACCTTC
CDR3: CASSPWTGANYGYTF

D: TRBD1
V: TRBV13
J: TRBJ2-7
size: -
DNA: TGTGCCAGCAGTTTACCGGGACAGGGACCTTCCTACGAGCAGTACTTC
CDR3: CASSLPGQGPSYEQYF

D: TRBD1
V: TRBV9
J: TRBJ1-5
size: -
DNA: TGTGCCAGCAGCAAAACGGGACAGCTTGATCAGCCCCAGCATTTT
CDR3: CASSKTGQLDQPQHF

D: TRBD2
V: TRBV27
J: TRBJ2-1
size: -
DNA: TGTGCCAGCAGTTTATGGACTAGCGGGAGGGGCTCCTACAATGAGCAGTTCTTC
CDR3: CASSLWTSGRGSYNEQFF

D: TRBD1
V: TRBV18
J: TRBJ1-1
size: -
DNA: TGTGCCAGCTCCCGTGACAGGGAAAACACTGAAGCTTTCTTT
CDR3: CASSRDRENTEAFF

D: -
V: TRBV11-3
J: TRBJ2-3
size: -
DNA: TGTGCCAGCAGCTCCACGGACACAAGCACAGATACGCAGTATTTT
CDR3: CASSSTDTSTDTQYF

D: -
V: TRBV6-5
J: TRBJ2-5
size: -
DNA: TGTGCCAGCAGTTACGCTAACCGACAAGAGACCCAGTACTTC
CDR3: CASSYANRQETQYF